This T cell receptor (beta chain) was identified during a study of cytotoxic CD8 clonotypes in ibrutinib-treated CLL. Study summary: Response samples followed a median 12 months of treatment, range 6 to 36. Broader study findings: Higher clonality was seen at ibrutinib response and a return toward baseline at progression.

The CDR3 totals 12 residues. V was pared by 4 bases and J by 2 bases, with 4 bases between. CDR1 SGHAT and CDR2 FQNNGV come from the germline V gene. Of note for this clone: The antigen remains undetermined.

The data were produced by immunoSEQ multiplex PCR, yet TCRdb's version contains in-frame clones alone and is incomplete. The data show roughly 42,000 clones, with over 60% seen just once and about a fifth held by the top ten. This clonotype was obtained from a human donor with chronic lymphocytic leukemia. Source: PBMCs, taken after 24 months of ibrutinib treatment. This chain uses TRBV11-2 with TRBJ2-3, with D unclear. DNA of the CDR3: TGTGCCAGCAGCTCGGTCACAGATACGCAGTATTTT. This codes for CASSSVTDTQYF.